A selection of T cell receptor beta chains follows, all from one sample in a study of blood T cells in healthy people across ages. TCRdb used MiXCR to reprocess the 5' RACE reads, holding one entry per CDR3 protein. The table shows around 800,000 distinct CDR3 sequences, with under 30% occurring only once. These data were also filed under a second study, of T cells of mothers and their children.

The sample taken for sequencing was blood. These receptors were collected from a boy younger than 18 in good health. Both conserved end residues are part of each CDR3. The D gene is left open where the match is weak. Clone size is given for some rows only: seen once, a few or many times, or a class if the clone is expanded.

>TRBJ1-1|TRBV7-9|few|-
TGTGCCAGCAGCCCGCAACAGGGTAGGAACACTGAAGCTTTCTTT
CASSPQQGRNTEAFF
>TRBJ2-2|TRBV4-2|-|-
TGTGCCAGCAGCCTCCCGTCTGCTCAGACCGGGGAGCTGTTTTTT
CASSLPSAQTGELFF
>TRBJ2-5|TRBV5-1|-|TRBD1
TGCGCCAGCAGCTTCCGGGGACAGACAGTAGAGACCCAGTACTTC
CASSFRGQTVETQYF
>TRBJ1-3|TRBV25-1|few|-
TGTGCCAGCAGTGAACGAACCGGCATATATTTT
CASSERTGIYF
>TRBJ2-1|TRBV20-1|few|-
TGCAGTGCTGGAGGCAGGGGCCCTAGCTCCTACAATGAGCAGTTCTTC
CSAGGRGPSSYNEQFF
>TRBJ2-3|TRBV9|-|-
TGTGCCAGCAGCGTAGGCATAGAGGTCACAGATACGCAGTATTTT
CASSVGIEVTDTQYF
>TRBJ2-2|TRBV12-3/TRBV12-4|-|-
TGTGCCAGCAGTTTTAGCCCCGGCGGGCGGGAGCTGTTTTTT
CASSFSPGGRELFF
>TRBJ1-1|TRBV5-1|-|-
TGCGCCAGCAGCTTGGATCCCGGGGGCACTGAAGCTTTCTTT
CASSLDPGGTEAFF
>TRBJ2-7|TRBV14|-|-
TGTGCCAGCAGCCAAGGGGTTATCCCCTACGAGCAGTACTTC
CASSQGVIPYEQYF
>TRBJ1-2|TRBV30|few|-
TGTGCCTGGAGCCCCGGATTCTATGGCTACACCTTC
CAWSPGFYGYTF
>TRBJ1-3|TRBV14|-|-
TGTGCCAGCAGCCGGGACATAATTGGAAACACCATATATTTT
CASSRDIIGNTIYF
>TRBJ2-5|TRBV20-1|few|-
TGCAGTGCCGTCCTAAGCGGCTACCAAGAGACCCAGTACTTC
CSAVLSGYQETQYF
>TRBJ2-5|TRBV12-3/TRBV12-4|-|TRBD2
TGTGCCAGCAGTTTGGGGCGGGAGGGGACCCGGGAGACCCAGTACTTC
CASSLGREGTRETQYF
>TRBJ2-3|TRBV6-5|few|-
TGTGCCAGCACAGCGCCTAGCACAGATACGCAGTATTTT
CASTAPSTDTQYF
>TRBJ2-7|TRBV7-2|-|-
TGTGCCAGCAGCCGCTTATCCGACGGATACTACGAGCAGTACTTC
CASSRLSDGYYEQYF
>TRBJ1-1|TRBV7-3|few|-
TGTGCCAGCAGCTTAAACAGGGAGAACACTGAAGCTTTCTTT
CASSLNRENTEAFF
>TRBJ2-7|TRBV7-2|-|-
TGTGCCAGCAGCTTCTCCGCGGGGGCTTCCTACGAGCAGTACTTC
CASSFSAGASYEQYF
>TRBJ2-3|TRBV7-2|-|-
TGTGCCAGCAGCTTATCACGGCGGGTGAGCACAGATACGCAGTATTTT
CASSLSRRVSTDTQYF
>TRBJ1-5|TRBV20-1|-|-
TGCAGTGCTTGGGACGGTTACAATCAGCCCCAGCATTTT
CSAWDGYNQPQHF
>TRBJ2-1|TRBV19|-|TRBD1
TGTGCCAGTAGTATAGGACAGGGGGCATCATCTGAGCAGTTCTTC
CASSIGQGASSEQFF
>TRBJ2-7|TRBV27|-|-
TGTGCCAGCAGTCCCAACCGGGGACGGCCCTACGAGCAGTACTTC
CASSPNRGRPYEQYF
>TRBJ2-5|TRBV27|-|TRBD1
TGTGCCAGCAGTGCTGGACAGGGCGCAGAGACCCAGTACTTC
CASSAGQGAETQYF
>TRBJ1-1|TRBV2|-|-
TGTGCCAGCAGTGAAGCGCTTCTGGGGAGAGGGGCTTTCTTT
CASSEALLGRGAFF
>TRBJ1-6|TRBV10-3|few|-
TGTGCCATCAGTGACGGCCCTAATTCACCCCTCCACTTT
CAISDGPNSPLHF
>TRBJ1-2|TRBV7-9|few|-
TGTGCCAGCAGTAAAGACCAAGGCTACACCTTC
CASSKDQGYTF
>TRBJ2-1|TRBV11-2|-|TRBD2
TGTGCCAGCAGCCGTAGCGGGGCCTACAATGAGCAGTTCTTC
CASSRSGAYNEQFF
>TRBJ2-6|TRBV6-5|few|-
TGTGCCAGCACGAGATATCCTGGGGCCAACGTCCTGACTTTC
CASTRYPGANVLTF
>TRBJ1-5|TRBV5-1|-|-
TGCGCCAGCAGCCGGGACGGGGGAGTGAATCAGCCCCAGCATTTT
CASSRDGGVNQPQHF
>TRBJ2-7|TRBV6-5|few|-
TGTGCCAGCCGCAGCCCCGGTTACGAGCAGTACTTC
CASRSPGYEQYF
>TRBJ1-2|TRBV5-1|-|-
TGCGCCAGCAGCGGCGAGGAATTCTATGGCTACACCTTC
CASSGEEFYGYTF
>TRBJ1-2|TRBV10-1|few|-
TGCGCCAGCAGTGACGGACGTCGGGCTACTAACTATGGCTACACCTTC
CASSDGRRATNYGYTF
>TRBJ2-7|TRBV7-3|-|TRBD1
TGTGCCAGCAGCTCGGGACAGGGGAAGCAGTACTTC
CASSSGQGKQYF